This record covers a single TCR beta chain. An input of about 0.5 to 1 ug of RNA was subjected to reverse transcription using random hexamers. MiXCR was run by TCRdb on the immunoSEQ multiplex PCR reads, yielding one entry per CDR3 protein. The table has some 50,000 distinct CDR3 sequences, approximately 95% seen once. The sample originates from a study of CD8 T cells in Susac syndrome. Study information: Of the sequenced Susac syndrome patients, six had active disease and fewer than 10 were in remission. Susac syndrome patients were untreated, on corticosteroids with some adding intravenous immunoglobulin, or on intravenous immunoglobulin only.

Germline V gene sequence: CDR1 SGDLS, CDR2 YYNGEE. J lost 1 base, V lost 2 bases, and 6 bases had no gene match. This CDR3 contains 15 residues. CD8+ and CD4+ blood T cells underwent TCR beta sequencing. CD8+ and CD4+ T cells were negatively isolated; TEMRA cells were FACS-enriched. Sequences were obtained from CD8+ T cells from PBMCs. This chain links TRBV9 with TRBJ2-7; 7 nucleotides align to TRBD1. This TCR was recovered from a human donor with Susac syndrome. CDR3 DNA sequence: TGTGCCAGCAGCGTCGAAGGACAGGAATCCTACGAGCAGTACTTC. Its translation: CASSVEGQESYEQYF.